The 32 T cell receptor beta chains presented below share a single source sample, sequenced in a study of graft-versus-host responses after intestinal transplantation. Antigens of these TCRs are unknown. Method: immunoSEQ multiplex PCR; TCRdb's copy keeps in-frame clones and lacks some. The sample shows roughly 120,000 clones, over 80% of them seen only once. Sequenced here: unstimulated CD4+ T cells sorted from spleen or lymph node cells, sampled before intestinal transplant. All receptors come from a human donor who received an intestinal transplant.

The V gene is TRBV30, the J gene TRBJ2-5; a possible D gene is TRBD2 (7 bases). With 7 bases removed from V and 5 bases from J, the gap between germline ends came to 14 bases. This CDR3 is built from 12 residues. Germline V gene sequence: CDR1 GTSNPN, CDR2 SVGIG (reference sequence). The CDR3 here is CASSGRGETQYF. The CDR3 DNA reads as TGTGCCTCTAGCGGTAGGGGGGAGACCCAGTACTTC.

This chain uses TRBV30 with TRBJ1-5; no definite D call. CDR3 length equals 14 residues. V lost 2 bases, J lost 0 bases, and 8 bases lay in between. The V gene's germline CDR1 is GTSNPN and CDR2 SVGIG (reference sequence). The CDR3 DNA is TGTGCCTGGAGTTCGGCCTATAGCAATCAGCCCCAGCATTTT. Translating it yields CAWSSAYSNQPQHF.

The J gene is TRBJ1-2, the V gene TRBV6-1; D ambiguous. The CDR3 is made up of 15 amino acids. Germline V gives CDR1 MNHNS, CDR2 SASEGT. V lost 7 bases and J 8 bases, leaving 23 bases between the germline ends. In DNA form, the CDR3 reads TGTGCCAGCATCCCAACAATTCTCCCAATGGAGGGCTACACCTTC. Protein: CASIPTILPMEGYTF.

This chain links TRBV28 with TRBJ2-2; D unresolved. The CDR3 consists of 16 residues. The V end was cut by 5 bases, the J end by 0 bases, with 13 bases between. The germline CDR1 and CDR2 sequences are MDHEN and SYDVKM. CDR3 sequence: CASSLVRVTNTGELFF. The CDR3 DNA reads as TGTGCCAGCAGTCTGGTACGGGTCACGAACACCGGGGAGCTGTTTTTT. Looking up the rest from reference TRBV28 and TRBJ2-2 gives the full variable domain: DVKVTQSSRYLVKRTGEKVFLECVQDMDHENMFWYRQDPGLGLRLIYFSYDVKMKEKGDIPEGYSVSREKKERFSLILESASTNQTSMYLCASSLVRVTNTGELFFGEGSRLTVL.

The V call is TRBV7-8, the J call TRBJ1-4; possible D gene TRBD1, 5 bases. Germline values: CDR1 SGHVS, CDR2 FQNEAQ. The CDR3 has 15 residues. V gave up 5 bases and J gave up 3 bases, with 13 bases separating them. The CDR3 DNA reads as TGTGCCAGCAGCCAAAGAGAGGGACCTAATGAAAAACTGTTTTTT. It codes for CASSQREGPNEKLFF.

This rearrangement joins TRBV5-1 to TRBJ1-1; maybe TRBD1 (6 bases). Germline V gene sequence: CDR1 SGHRS, CDR2 YFSETQ. V lost 2 bases and J 5 bases, leaving 16 bases between the germline ends. The CDR3 consists of 15 residues. The CDR3 DNA reads TGCGCCAGCAGCTTCTCCTGGGGGGCGGAGACTGAAGCTTTCTTT. The encoded protein is CASSFSWGAETEAFF.

The chain uses TRBV28 and TRBJ1-4; D gene uncertain. V lost 6 bases and J 5 bases, leaving 13 bases between the germline ends. CDR1 and CDR2 from the germline V gene are MDHEN and SYDVKM. This CDR3 comprises 14 residues. The CDR3 nucleotides are TGTGCCAGCAGACGCCCGACGGGGAATGAAAAACTGTTTTTT. It codes for CASRRPTGNEKLFF.

The rearrangement uses TRBV29-1 and TRBJ1-3, with 7 bases identical to TRBD1. V lost 6 bases and J lost 4; bases outside the gene matches: 9. Germline CDR1 and CDR2: SQVTM and ANQGSEA. The CDR3 is made up of 14 amino acids. The CDR3 DNA follows: TGCAGCGTCGAGGTCAGGGGGGCAGGAAACACCATATATTTT. The encoded protein is CSVEVRGAGNTIYF.

V and J are TRBV7-2 and TRBJ2-1, with 7 positions matching TRBD1. Trimming took 8 bases from V and 5 from J; bases not matched to a gene: 3. The CDR3 extends over 12 amino acids. Germline V gene sequence: CDR1 SGHTA, CDR2 FQGNSA. The CDR3 region has the DNA TGTGCCAGCGCGGACAGGAACAATGAGCAGTTCTTC. This codes for CASADRNNEQFF. Based on the CDR3 plus reference TRBV7-2 and TRBJ2-1, the full variable domain is GAGVSQSPSNKVTEKGKDVELRCDPISGHTALYWYRQSLGQGLEFLIYFQGNSAPDKSGLPSDRFSAERTGGSVSTLTIQRTQQEDSAVYLCASADRNNEQFFGPGTRLTVL.

The V call is TRBV7-2, the J call TRBJ2-7, with D hard to call. Germline values: CDR1 SGHTA, CDR2 FQGNSA. V lost 5 bases and J lost 3, with 11 bases in between. There are 13 residues in the CDR3. The CDR3: CASSRPVDYEQYF. CDR3 in DNA: TGTGCCAGCAGCCGGCCCGTAGACTACGAGCAGTACTTC.

The V and J genes are TRBV11-2 and TRBJ2-1, with D possibly TRBD2 on 5 matching bases. Germline loops: CDR1 SGHAT, CDR2 FQNNGV. The CDR3 consists of 13 residues. Trimming removed 5 bases from V and 4 bases from J, with 9 bases in between. CDR3 in DNA: TGTGCCAGCAGCCTCAGACTATACAATGAGCAGTTCTTC. Its translation: CASSLRLYNEQFF.

Concerning this clone: Other nucleotide sequences from this sample produce the same CDR3. The V and J genes are TRBV6-4 and TRBJ1-1; weak D call: TRBD1 (6 bases). V dropped 6 bases and J dropped 5 bases, with 19 bases sitting between them. Germline-derived CDR1 and CDR2 are MRHNA and SNTAGT. This CDR3 has 15 residues. The CDR3 DNA follows: TGTGCCAGCAGCCGGGACACCATTTCATTAACTGAAGCTTTCTTT. This encodes CASSRDTISLTEAFF.

The V and J genes are TRBV5-4 and TRBJ2-1; D gene unclear. Germline-derived CDR1 and CDR2 are SGHNT and YYREEE (reference sequence). V shed 1 base and J shed 4 bases, with 3 bases lying between them. The CDR3 extends over 12 amino acids. DNA for the CDR3: TGTGCCAGCAGCTTGTTTTACAATGAGCAGTTCTTC. Its translation: CASSLFYNEQFF.

The V and J genes are TRBV30 and TRBJ2-3; D remains unclear. CDR3 length: 14 residues. V gave up 1 base and J gave up 2 bases, with 10 bases separating them. CDR1 and CDR2 (germline): GTSNPN, SVGIG (reference sequence). The CDR3 DNA sequence: TGTGCCTGGAGTGCGGGTGGGAACACAGATACGCAGTATTTT. Its translation: CAWSAGGNTDTQYF.

The V gene is TRBV5-1, the J gene TRBJ2-5, with 9 bases lining up with TRBD1. Germline V CDR1 and CDR2: SGHRS, YFSETQ. J was trimmed by 3 bases and V by 5 bases; bases with no gene match: 8. The CDR3 sequence is 15 residues long. The CDR3 nucleotides are TGCGCCAGCAGTCGTGGACAGGGGATAAAAGAGACCCAGTACTTC. Translated: CASSRGQGIKETQYF.

V and J are TRBV6-5 and TRBJ1-1; no clear D. The CDR3 has 13 amino acids. V lost 0 bases to trimming and J lost 6 bases, with 8 bases between them. From germline, CDR1 is MNHEY and CDR2 SVGAGI. CDR3 coding DNA: TGTGCCAGCAGTTACTCGAACGGACCTGAAGCTTTCTTT. Its protein is CASSYSNGPEAFF.

The J gene is TRBJ1-2, the V gene TRBV6-6; 7 bases fit TRBD1. Germline V gene lookup returns CDR1 MNHNY and CDR2 SVGAGI (reference sequence). The CDR3 runs 13 residues. V lost 7 bases, J lost 5 bases, and 7 bases stayed unmatched. CDR3 DNA sequence: TGTGCCAGCACCCCGGGACAGTTGTATGGCTACACCTTC. Translating it yields CASTPGQLYGYTF.

The V gene is TRBV27, the J gene TRBJ2-7; D is ambiguous. V was clipped by 7 bases and J by 4 bases, with 8 bases between them. The germline CDR1 and CDR2 sequences are MNHEY and SMNVEV (reference sequence). The CDR3 loop spans 11 amino acids. CDR3 protein: CASTKVYEQYF. The CDR3 DNA reads TGTGCCAGCACGAAGGTTTACGAGCAGTACTTC.

The gene calls are TRBV6-5 and TRBJ1-1; possibly TRBD1 for D (6 bases). Between the trimmed V and J ends, which lost 0 bases and 0 bases, there was a span of 11 bases. CDR1 is MNHEY and CDR2 is SVGAGI in the germline V gene. The CDR3 contains 16 residues. Here the CDR3 DNA reads TGTGCCAGCAGTTACTCAACAGGGCTCATGAACACTGAAGCTTTCTTT. Its translation is CASSYSTGLMNTEAFF.

V and J are TRBV9 and TRBJ2-1, with TRBD2 matching over 12 bases. The CDR3 is 19 amino acids. V lost 3 bases, J lost 2 bases, and 12 bases stayed unmatched. The germline gives CDR1 SGDLS, CDR2 YYNGEE. The chain's CDR3 is CASSETGPGLAGPYNEQFF. CDR3 coding DNA: TGTGCCAGCAGCGAGACGGGCCCGGGACTAGCGGGCCCCTACAATGAGCAGTTCTTC.

The V call is TRBV5-6, the J call TRBJ2-5, with 7 bases aligning to TRBD1. The CDR3 loop spans 12 amino acids. V was clipped by 4 bases and J by 5 bases; unmatched bases: 2. CDR1 SGHDT and CDR2 YYEEEE come from the germline V gene. The CDR3 protein is CASSRGLETQYF. CDR3 nucleotides: TGTGCCAGCAGCAGGGGGCTGGAGACCCAGTACTTC.

This chain connects TRBV20-1 to TRBJ2-7, with no clear D. The CDR3 totals 11 residues. Trimming stripped 3 bases from V and 0 bases from J, with 3 bases between. Germline V gives CDR1 DFQATT, CDR2 SNEGSKA (reference sequence). The CDR3 reads CSASDSYEQYF. CDR3 nucleotides: TGCAGTGCTAGCGACTCCTACGAGCAGTACTTC.

This chain links TRBV7-6 with TRBJ1-2, with a weak D call TRBD1 (5 bases). This CDR3 is built from 16 residues. In germline, CDR1 is SGHVS, CDR2 FNYEAQ. Trimming shortened V by 5 bases and J by 4 bases, and 20 bases separated the two germline ends. The CDR3 bases are TGTGCCAGCAGCCCCACTAACCCGGCAGGGCTCTATGGCTACACCTTC. This gives the protein CASSPTNPAGLYGYTF.

The chain couples TRBV7-9 to TRBJ2-7; 7 nucleotides agree with TRBD2. Germline CDR1 SEHNR, CDR2 FQNEAQ (reference sequence). The CDR3 extends over 15 amino acids. The ends lost 5 bases at V and 2 bases at J; junction bases unmatched: 9. The CDR3 sequence: CASSPTSEGTYEQYF. The CDR3 DNA follows: TGTGCCAGCAGCCCAACTAGCGAAGGCACCTACGAGCAGTACTTC.

The V gene is TRBV5-4, the J gene TRBJ2-5, with a possible D match to TRBD2 (6 bases). The CDR3 is 12 residues long. V shed 2 bases and J shed 4 bases, with 6 bases lying between them. Germline lookup yields CDR1 SGHNT and CDR2 YYREEE (reference sequence). The CDR3 region has the DNA TGTGCCAGCAGCTTTAGCGGAGAGACCCAGTACTTC. Translated, it gives CASSFSGETQYF.

This sequence joins TRBV30 and TRBJ1-5; D is perhaps TRBD1 (5 bases). The CDR3 runs 15 residues. Germline V gene data show CDR1 as GTSNPN and CDR2 as SVGIG (reference sequence). V lost 0 bases to trimming and J lost 3 bases, with 12 bases between them. The CDR3 DNA follows: TGTGCCTGGAGTGTAGGAGGGACGGACAATCAGCCCCAGCATTTT. Its translation is CAWSVGGTDNQPQHF.

The chain combines TRBV7-9 with TRBJ2-7, with 9 bases that match TRBD2. Germline assignment: CDR1 SEHNR and CDR2 FQNEAQ (reference sequence). The CDR3 runs to 16 residues. Trimming took 5 bases from V and 0 from J; bases not matched to a gene: 8. As DNA, the CDR3 is TGTGCCAGCAGCCCGGGGACTAGCCGACTCTCCTACGAGCAGTACTTC. Encoded protein: CASSPGTSRLSYEQYF.

The rearrangement joins TRBV5-5 to TRBJ1-2; D gene unclear. V lost 7 bases to trimming and J lost 4 bases, with 23 bases between them. CDR3 length equals 16 residues. Per the germline V gene, CDR1 is SGHKS and CDR2 is YYEKEE (reference sequence). The CDR3 here is CASPSPISRKTYGYTF. DNA of the CDR3: TGTGCCAGCCCTTCTCCTATCTCGCGAAAGACCTATGGCTACACCTTC.

J is TRBJ1-2 and V is TRBV2; D unclear. The germline V gene has CDR1 SNHLY and CDR2 FYNNEI. The CDR3 is made up of 14 amino acids. V dropped 0 bases and J dropped 3 bases, with 8 bases sitting between them. The DNA for the CDR3 is TGTGCCAGCAGTGAAGCGGACGGACACTATGGCTACACCTTC. This encodes CASSEADGHYGYTF. The whole variable domain, filled in from reference TRBV2 and TRBJ1-2, reads EPEVTQTPSHQVTQMGQEVILRCVPISNHLYFYWYRQILGQKVEFLVSFYNNEISEKSEIFDDQFSVERPDGSNFTLKIRSTKLEDSAMYFCASSEADGHYGYTFGSGTRLTVV.

The CDR3 region has the DNA TGTGCCAGCAGTGAAACAGGACCGAACACTGAAGCTTTCTTT. Translation: CASSETGPNTEAFF. The gene calls are TRBV2 and TRBJ1-1; TRBD1 is a possible D gene (5 bases). The germline V gene has CDR1 SNHLY and CDR2 FYNNEI. V shed 2 bases and J shed 1 base, with 8 bases lying between them. The CDR3 is 14 residues long.

CDR3 sequence reads: CASSLTTPRREQYF. The CDR3 DNA sequence: TGTGCCAGCAGTTTAACTACCCCTCGCCGCGAGCAGTACTTC. This chain joins TRBV28 and TRBJ2-7; D is unclear. The CDR3 totals 14 residues. V was pared by 2 bases and J by 6 bases, with 14 bases between. Germline V gene sequence: CDR1 MDHEN, CDR2 SYDVKM. Looking up the rest from reference TRBV28 and TRBJ2-7 gives the full variable domain: DVKVTQSSRYLVKRTGEKVFLECVQDMDHENMFWYRQDPGLGLRLIYFSYDVKMKEKGDIPEGYSVSREKKERFSLILESASTNQTSMYLCASSLTTPRREQYFGPGTRLTVT.

V usage is TRBV19 and J usage is TRBJ2-2; D is tentatively TRBD1 or TRBD2 (7 bases each). Germline-derived CDR1 and CDR2 are LNHDA and SQIVND (reference sequence). The CDR3 totals 13 residues. The germline V and J ends were trimmed by 6 bases and 4 bases, with 9 bases remaining between them. In nucleotides, the CDR3 is TGTGCCAGTAGCAGGGGGGGCACCGGGGAGCTGTTTTTT. Translation gives CASSRGGTGELFF.